The 8 T cell receptor beta chains below were found in one sample sequenced in a study of human T cells and chemical hapten exposure. Via MiXCR, TCRdb re-called the RACE reads, giving one row per CDR3 protein. Of about 380,000 distinct CDR3 sequences in the sample, 4.5% to 5.5% were seen once. Described time point: pre-sensitization, week 0. Treatment specified: therapeutic diphenylcyclopropenone sensitization with weekly scalp DPC. Here the sequenced sample was whole blood, taken in connection with sensitization to the hapten diphenylcyclopropenone (DPC). Every receptor here comes from a woman in her forties or fifties with alopecia areata. Some clones in this sample may be carry-over from other donors' samples.

The chain has TRBV4-2 and TRBJ2-3; D unresolved. V was pared by 5 bases and J by 6 bases, with 9 bases between. The CDR3 is made up of 12 amino acids. Germline CDR1 is LGHNA and CDR2 is YNFKEQ. In DNA, the CDR3 is TGTGCCAGCAGCAACGCTCAGGATACGCAGTATTTT. It encodes CASSNAQDTQYF.

This clonotype was counted many times. The CDR3 here is CASSLYGTGVPETQYF. CDR3 in DNA: TGTGCCAGCAGCTTATACGGGACAGGGGTTCCAGAGACCCAGTACTTC. The V and J genes are TRBV7-2 and TRBJ2-5; 10 bases match TRBD1. Germline trimming cut 2 bases from V and 4 bases from J; bases unmatched to any gene: 7. The germline V gene encodes CDR1 SGHTA and CDR2 FQGNSA. The CDR3 is 16 amino acids.

In this sample, this clonotype turned up many times. The J gene is TRBJ2-7, the V gene TRBV12-3 or TRBV12-4, with 8 bases lining up with TRBD2. V shed 7 bases, J shed 4 bases, and the junction held 12 bases outside the gene matches. The CDR3 has 15 amino acids. CDR3 sequence (DNA): TGTGCCAGCACCCCCCGGGGGGGCTTCTTTTACGAGCAGTACTTC. This gives the protein CASTPRGGFFYEQYF.

This clonotype occurred many times. This rearrangement joins TRBV20-1 to TRBJ2-1; no reliable D call. This CDR3 spans 13 amino acids. Germline CDR1 DFQATT, CDR2 SNEGSKA (reference sequence). The V end was cut by 0 bases, the J end by 4 bases, with 7 bases between. CDR3 sequence (DNA): TGCAGTGCTAGAGATCACCGATACAATGAGCAGTTCTTC. Translated: CSARDHRYNEQFF.

This clonotype was seen a handful of times. The chain is built from TRBV7-6 and TRBJ2-7; D is possibly TRBD2 (5 bases). V shed 5 bases and J shed 2 bases, with 13 bases lying between them. Germline V gene sequence: CDR1 SGHVS, CDR2 FNYEAQ. The CDR3 is 14 amino acids. The CDR3 loop reads CASSPKDGTYEQYF. Written as DNA, the CDR3 is TGTGCCAGCAGCCCGAAAGACGGGACCTACGAGCAGTACTTC.

This clonotype was recorded at least ten times. This chain uses TRBV14 with TRBJ1-1; possibly TRBD1 for D (5 bases). Germline V gene sequence: CDR1 SGHDN, CDR2 FVKESK. Deletions cut 5 bases from V and 0 bases from J, with 10 bases between. The CDR3 totals 14 residues. CDR3 loop: CASSSDSMNTEAFF. CDR3 bases: TGTGCCAGCAGCTCTGACAGCATGAACACTGAAGCTTTCTTT.

The sample holds a few counts of this clonotype. The chain recombines TRBV7-2 with TRBJ1-1; D uncertain. V shed 4 bases and J shed 6 bases, with 9 bases lying between them. This CDR3 comprises 12 residues. Germline CDR1 is SGHTA and CDR2 is FQGNSA. The CDR3 region has the DNA TGTGCCAGCAGCTCCGACATAGCTGAAGCTTTCTTT. Translation gives CASSSDIAEAFF.

This clonotype was detected ten times or more. The chain recombines TRBV13 with TRBJ1-2; D is undetermined. This CDR3 spans 15 amino acids. With 5 bases removed from V and 4 bases from J, the gap between germline ends came to 17 bases. CDR1 and CDR2 from the germline V gene are PRHDT and FYEKMQ (reference sequence). Here the CDR3 reads CASSRSPRQAYGYTF. CDR3 DNA: TGTGCCAGCAGCCGGAGCCCTCGGCAGGCCTATGGCTACACCTTC.